The clone carrying this T cell receptor (beta chain) has at least ten counts. Its antigen is unidentified. Germline lookup yields CDR1 MNHEY and CDR2 SVGAGI. The V and J ends lost 6 bases and 7 bases, in that order; junction bases with no gene match: 10. The CDR3 runs to 16 residues. Using its own MiXCR run on the RACE reads, TCRdb lists one record per CDR3 protein. The sample includes approximately 350,000 distinct CDR3 sequences, about 6.9% of them seen just once. Time point here: patch test 2, 6 weeks after DPC sensitization. As to treatment: therapeutic diphenylcyclopropenone sensitization with weekly scalp DPC. This sample is part of a study of human T cells and chemical hapten exposure. Study-level background: Sensitizing treatment utilized 2% DPC over a 2 cm by 2 cm portion of upper inner arm skin. Once 0.01% DPC had been applied to the upper back by patch test, readings were taken at 6 days.

Study-wide points: Expanded TCRs formed significantly more large CDR3 similarity clusters than controls.

V usage is TRBV6-5 and J usage is TRBJ2-1; 12 nucleotides line up with TRBD2. The clonotype originates from a woman aged 18-29 years with alopecia areata. Some clones in this sample may be carry-over from other donors' samples. Sequencing used whole blood, obtained in connection with sensitization to the hapten diphenylcyclopropenone (DPC). The CDR3 coding sequence is TGTGCCAGCAGCCAGCTAGCGGGGGGGGAGTTGAATGAGCAGTTCTTC. As protein: CASSQLAGGELNEQFF.